This paragraph covers one TCR beta chain sequence. This specimen belongs to a study of T cell changes during pregnancy in multiple sclerosis. Only in-frame clones appear in the TCRdb table, and some are missing; sequencing was by immunoSEQ multiplex PCR. The table includes tens of thousands of clones, 90% detected once. The CDR3 totals 18 residues. The ends lost 7 bases at V and 7 bases at J; junction bases unmatched: 18. CDR1 is WSHSY, CDR2 SAAADI, per germline. The sequence was obtained from a female donor in good health, enrolled as a control in a pregnancy study. The chain combines TRBV10-2 with TRBJ2-1; 11 bases fit TRBD1. This sample comprised peripheral blood, obtained in the first trimester of pregnancy. Here the CDR3 DNA reads TGCGCCAGCATTGTCGCGTCTAAGGGACAGGGGGTGAGTAATGAGCAGTTCTTC. Residues: CASIVASKGQGVSNEQFF.